Sequencing of this T cell receptor beta chain was carried out in a study of blood T cell repertoires in COVID-19. Profiled with immunoSEQ multiplex PCR; TCRdb holds only in-frame clones, not every one. The sample consists of under 300,000 clones, around 90% of them appearing once. This CDR3 spans 23 amino acids. The chain employs TRBV21-1 and TRBJ2-7; the DNA was not used to check the table's D call, TRBD2. TRBV21-1 is a pseudogene locus. The origin of this receptor is a woman in her 30s with acute or convalescent COVID-19. The sequenced material came from peripheral blood. The CDR3 bases are TGTGCCAGCAGCACCAGCCGGGGGGCTTGGGGGCGGGAATCCCCGGGAGGGCCCTACGAGCAGTACTTC. As protein: CASSTSRGAWGRESPGGPYEQYF.